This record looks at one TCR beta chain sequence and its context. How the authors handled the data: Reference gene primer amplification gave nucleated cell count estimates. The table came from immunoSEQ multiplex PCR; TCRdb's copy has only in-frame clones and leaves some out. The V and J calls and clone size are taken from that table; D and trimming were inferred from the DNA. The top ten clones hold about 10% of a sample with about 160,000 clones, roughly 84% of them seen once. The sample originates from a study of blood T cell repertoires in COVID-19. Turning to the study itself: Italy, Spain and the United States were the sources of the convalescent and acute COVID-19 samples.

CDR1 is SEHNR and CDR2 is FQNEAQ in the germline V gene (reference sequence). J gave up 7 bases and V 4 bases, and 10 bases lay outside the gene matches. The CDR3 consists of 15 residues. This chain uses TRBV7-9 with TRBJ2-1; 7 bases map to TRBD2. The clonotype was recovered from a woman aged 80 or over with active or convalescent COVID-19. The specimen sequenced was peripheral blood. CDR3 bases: TGTGCCAGCAGCTCCCATAGCGGGTCTTGGAATGAGCAGTTCTTC. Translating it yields CASSSHSGSWNEQFF. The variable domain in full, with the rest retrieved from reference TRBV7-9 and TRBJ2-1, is DTGVSQNPRHKITKRGQNVTFRCDPISEHNRLYWYRQTLGQGPEFLTYFQNEAQLEKSRLLSDRFSAERPKGSFSTLEIQRTEQGDSAMYLCASSSHSGSWNEQFFGPGTRLTVL.